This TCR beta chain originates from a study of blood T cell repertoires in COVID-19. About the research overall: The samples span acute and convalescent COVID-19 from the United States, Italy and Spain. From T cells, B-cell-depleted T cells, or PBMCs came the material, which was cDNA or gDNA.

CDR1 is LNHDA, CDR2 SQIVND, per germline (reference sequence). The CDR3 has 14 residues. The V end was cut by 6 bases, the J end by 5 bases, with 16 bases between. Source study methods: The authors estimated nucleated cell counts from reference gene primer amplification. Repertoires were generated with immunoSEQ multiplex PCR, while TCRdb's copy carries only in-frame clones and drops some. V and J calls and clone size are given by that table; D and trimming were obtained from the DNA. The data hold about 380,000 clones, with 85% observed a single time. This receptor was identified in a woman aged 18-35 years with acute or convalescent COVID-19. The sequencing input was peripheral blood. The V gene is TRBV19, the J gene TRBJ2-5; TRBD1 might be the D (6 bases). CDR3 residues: CASSLSRGKETQYF. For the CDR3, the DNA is TGTGCCAGTAGCCTCTCAAGGGGGAAGGAGACCCAGTACTTC. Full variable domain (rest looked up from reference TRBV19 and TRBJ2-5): DGGITQSPKYLFRKEGQNVTLSCEQNLNHDAMYWYRQDPGQGLRLIYYSQIVNDFQKGDIAEGYSVSREKKESFPLTVTSAQKNPTAFYLCASSLSRGKETQYFGPGTRLLVL.